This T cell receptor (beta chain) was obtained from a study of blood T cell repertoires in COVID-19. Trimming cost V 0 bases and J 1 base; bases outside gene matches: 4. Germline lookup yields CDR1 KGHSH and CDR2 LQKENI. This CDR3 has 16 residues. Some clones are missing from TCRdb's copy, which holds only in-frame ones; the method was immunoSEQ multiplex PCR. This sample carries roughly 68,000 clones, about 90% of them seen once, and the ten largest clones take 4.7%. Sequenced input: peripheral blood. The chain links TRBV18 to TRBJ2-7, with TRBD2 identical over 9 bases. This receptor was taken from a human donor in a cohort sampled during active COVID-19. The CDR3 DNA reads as TGTGCCAGCTCACCACCAAAACTAGCGGGTTCCTACGAGCAGTACTTC. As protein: CASSPPKLAGSYEQYF.